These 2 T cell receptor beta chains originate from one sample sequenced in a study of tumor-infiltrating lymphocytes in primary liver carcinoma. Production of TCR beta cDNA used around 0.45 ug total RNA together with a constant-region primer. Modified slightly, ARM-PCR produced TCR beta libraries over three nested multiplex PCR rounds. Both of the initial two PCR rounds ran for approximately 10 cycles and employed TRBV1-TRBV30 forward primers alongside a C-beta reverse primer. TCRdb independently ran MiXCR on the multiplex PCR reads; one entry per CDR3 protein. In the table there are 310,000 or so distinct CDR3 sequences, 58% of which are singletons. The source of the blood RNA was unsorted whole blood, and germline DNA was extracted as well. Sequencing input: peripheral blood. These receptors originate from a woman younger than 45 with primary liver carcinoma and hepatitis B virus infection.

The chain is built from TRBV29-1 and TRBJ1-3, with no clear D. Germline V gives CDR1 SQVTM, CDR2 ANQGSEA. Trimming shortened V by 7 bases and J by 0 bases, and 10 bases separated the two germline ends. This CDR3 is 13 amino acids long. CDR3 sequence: CSAEGSSGNTIYF. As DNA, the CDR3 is TGCAGCGCCGAGGGTAGCTCTGGAAACACCATATATTTT.

CDR3 coding DNA: TGTGCCAGCAGCCAAGCGGGCAAGGGGACGGGTTATGGCTACACCTTC. This codes for CASSQAGKGTGYGYTF. The V gene is TRBV4-2, the J gene TRBJ1-2; D might be TRBD1 (5 bases). V lost 1 base and J 5 bases, leaving 17 bases between the germline ends. The CDR3 contains 16 residues. Per the germline V gene, CDR1 is LGHNA and CDR2 is YNFKEQ.